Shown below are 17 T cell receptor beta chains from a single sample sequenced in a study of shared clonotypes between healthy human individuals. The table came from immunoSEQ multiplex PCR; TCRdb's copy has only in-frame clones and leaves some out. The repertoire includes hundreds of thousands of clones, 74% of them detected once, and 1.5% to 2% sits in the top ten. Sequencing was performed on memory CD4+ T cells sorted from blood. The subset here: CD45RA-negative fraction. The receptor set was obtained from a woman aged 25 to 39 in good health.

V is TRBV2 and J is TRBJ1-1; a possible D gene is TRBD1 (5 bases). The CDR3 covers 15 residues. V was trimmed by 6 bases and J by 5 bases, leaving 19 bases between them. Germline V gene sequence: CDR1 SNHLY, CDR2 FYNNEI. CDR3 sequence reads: CASRAGGASATEAFF. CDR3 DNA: TGTGCCAGCAGGGCCGGCGGGGCGTCGGCTACTGAAGCTTTCTTT.

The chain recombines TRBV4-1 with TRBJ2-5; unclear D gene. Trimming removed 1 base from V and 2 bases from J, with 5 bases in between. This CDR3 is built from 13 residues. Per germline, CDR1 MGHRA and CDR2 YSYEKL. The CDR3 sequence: CASSQGQQETQYF. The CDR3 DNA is TGCGCCAGCAGCCAAGGGCAACAAGAGACCCAGTACTTC.

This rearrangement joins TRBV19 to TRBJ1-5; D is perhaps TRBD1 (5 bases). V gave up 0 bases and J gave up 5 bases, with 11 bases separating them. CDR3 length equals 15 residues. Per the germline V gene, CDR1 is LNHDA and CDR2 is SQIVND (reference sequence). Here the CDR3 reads CASSIDPRDYQPQHF. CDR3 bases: TGTGCCAGTAGTATAGATCCCAGGGACTATCAGCCCCAGCATTTT.

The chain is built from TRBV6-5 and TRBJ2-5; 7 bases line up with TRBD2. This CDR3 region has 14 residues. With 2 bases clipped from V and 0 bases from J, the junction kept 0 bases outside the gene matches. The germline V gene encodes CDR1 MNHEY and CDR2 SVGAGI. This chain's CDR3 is CASSYAGDQETQYF. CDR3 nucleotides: TGTGCCAGCAGTTACGCGGGAGACCAAGAGACCCAGTACTTC.

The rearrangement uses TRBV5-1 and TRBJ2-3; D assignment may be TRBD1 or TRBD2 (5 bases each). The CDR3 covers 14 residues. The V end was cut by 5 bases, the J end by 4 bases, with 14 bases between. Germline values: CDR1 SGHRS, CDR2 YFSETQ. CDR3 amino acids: CASRPGAWADTQYF. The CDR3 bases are TGCGCCAGCAGACCCGGGGCTTGGGCAGATACGCAGTATTTT.

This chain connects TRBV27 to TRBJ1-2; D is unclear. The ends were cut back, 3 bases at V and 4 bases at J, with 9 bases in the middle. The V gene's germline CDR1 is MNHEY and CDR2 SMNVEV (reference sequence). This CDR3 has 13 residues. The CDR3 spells CASSFGWGYGYTF. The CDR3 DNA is TGTGCCAGCAGTTTCGGGTGGGGCTATGGCTACACCTTC.

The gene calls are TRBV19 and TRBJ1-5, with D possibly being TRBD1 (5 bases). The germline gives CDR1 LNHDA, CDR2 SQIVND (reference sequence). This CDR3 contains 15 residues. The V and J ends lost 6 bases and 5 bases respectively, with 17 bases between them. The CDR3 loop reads CASSLRRGLDQPQHF. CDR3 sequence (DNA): TGTGCCAGTAGCCTCAGGAGGGGACTGGATCAGCCCCAGCATTTT.

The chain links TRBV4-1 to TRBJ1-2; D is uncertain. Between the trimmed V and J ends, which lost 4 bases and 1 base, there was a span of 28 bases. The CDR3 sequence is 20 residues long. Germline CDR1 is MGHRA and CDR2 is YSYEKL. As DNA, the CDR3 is TGCGCCAGCAGCCTAAGAGTTAAGTCAAACAGTTCGGGGATTAACTATGGCTACACCTTC. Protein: CASSLRVKSNSSGINYGYTF.

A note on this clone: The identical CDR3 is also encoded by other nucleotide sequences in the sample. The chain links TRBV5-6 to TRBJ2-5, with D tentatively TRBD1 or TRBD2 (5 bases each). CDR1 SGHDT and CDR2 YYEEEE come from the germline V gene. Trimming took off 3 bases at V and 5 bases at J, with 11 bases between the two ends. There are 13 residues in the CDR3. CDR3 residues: CASSSGPRETQYF. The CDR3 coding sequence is TGTGCCAGCAGCTCGGGACCGCGGGAGACCCAGTACTTC.

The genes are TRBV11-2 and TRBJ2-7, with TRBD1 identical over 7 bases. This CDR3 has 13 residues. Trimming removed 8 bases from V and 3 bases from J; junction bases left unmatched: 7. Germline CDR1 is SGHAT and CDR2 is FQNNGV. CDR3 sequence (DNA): TGTGCCAGCCGGGACAGATCACTCTACGAGCAGTACTTC. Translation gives CASRDRSLYEQYF. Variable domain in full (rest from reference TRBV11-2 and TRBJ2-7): EAGVAQSPRYKIIEKRQSVAFWCNPISGHATLYWYQQILGQGPKLLIQFQNNGVVDDSQLPKDRFSAERLKGVDSTLKIQPAKLEDSAVYLCASRDRSLYEQYFGPGTRLTVT.

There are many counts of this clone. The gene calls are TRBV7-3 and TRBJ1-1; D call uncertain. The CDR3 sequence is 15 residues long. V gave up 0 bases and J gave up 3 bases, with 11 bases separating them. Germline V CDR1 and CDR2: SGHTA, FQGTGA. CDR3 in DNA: TGTGCCAGCAGCTTAACCCCTGGGTGGGACACTGAAGCTTTCTTT. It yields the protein CASSLTPGWDTEAFF.

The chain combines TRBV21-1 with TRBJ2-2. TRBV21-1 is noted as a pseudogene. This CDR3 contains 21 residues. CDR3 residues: CASSKGPLGYRLNTNTGELFF. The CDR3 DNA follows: TGTGCCAGCAGCAAAGGACCTTTAGGATACCGCCTTAACACGAACACCGGGGAGCTGTTTTTT.

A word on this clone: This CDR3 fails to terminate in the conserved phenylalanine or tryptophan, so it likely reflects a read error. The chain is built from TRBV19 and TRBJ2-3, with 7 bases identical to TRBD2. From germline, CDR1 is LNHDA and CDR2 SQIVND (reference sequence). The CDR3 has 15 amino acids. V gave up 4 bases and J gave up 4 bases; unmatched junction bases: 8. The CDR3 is CASSRAGAEADTQYL. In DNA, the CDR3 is TGTGCCAGTAGTAGGGCGGGAGCGGAGGCAGATACGCAGTATCTT.

The CDR3 DNA sequence: TGCGCCAGCAGCTTGTTGTCCAGTATGAACACTGAAGCTTTCTTT. Protein product: CASSLLSSMNTEAFF. The rearrangement links TRBV5-1 to TRBJ1-1; D not certain. The CDR3 has 15 residues. Trimming pared 1 base from V and 0 bases from J, leaving 10 bases between. The germline V gene encodes CDR1 SGHRS and CDR2 YFSETQ.

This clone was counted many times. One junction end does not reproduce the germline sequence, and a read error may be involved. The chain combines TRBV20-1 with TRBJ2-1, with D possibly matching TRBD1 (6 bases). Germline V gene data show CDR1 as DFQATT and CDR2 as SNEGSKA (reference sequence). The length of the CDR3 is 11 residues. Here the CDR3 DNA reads TGCAGTGCTGGGACAAGAAAGGAAGGGCTCTTC. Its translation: CSAGTRKEGLF.

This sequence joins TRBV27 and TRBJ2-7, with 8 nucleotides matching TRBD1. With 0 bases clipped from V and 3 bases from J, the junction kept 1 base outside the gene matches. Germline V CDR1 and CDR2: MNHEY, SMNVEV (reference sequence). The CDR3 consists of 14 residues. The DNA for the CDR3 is TGTGCCAGCAGTTTATCTGGGACAGGCTACGAGCAGTACTTC. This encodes CASSLSGTGYEQYF.

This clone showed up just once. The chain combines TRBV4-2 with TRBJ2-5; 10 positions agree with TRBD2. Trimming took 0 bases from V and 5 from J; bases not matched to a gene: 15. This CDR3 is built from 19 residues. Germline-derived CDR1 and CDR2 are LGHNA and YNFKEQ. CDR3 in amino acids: CASSQDRQASGSTRETQYF. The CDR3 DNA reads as TGTGCCAGCAGCCAAGATAGGCAGGCTAGCGGGAGTACCAGGGAGACCCAGTACTTC.